This T cell receptor (beta chain) originates from a study of T cell responses to AZD1222 COVID-19 vaccine. The V gene lost 4 bases and the J gene lost 8 bases, with 17 bases spanning the gap. Per the germline V gene, CDR1 is LGHNA and CDR2 is YNFKEQ. This CDR3 is 14 amino acids long. Details on this clone: Its antigen remains unidentified.

TCRdb keeps only in-frame clones here, not all; method: immunoSEQ multiplex PCR. The profile shows 95,000 to 150,000 clones, over 75% of them singletons. General study results and limits: Receipt of two AZD1222 doses was followed by a rise in Spike-specific TCR breadth and depth.

This TCR was recovered from an adult in good health. The specimen was peripheral blood, collected on day 0 of AZD1222 vaccination. The J gene is TRBJ1-1, the V gene TRBV4-2; perhaps TRBD1 as D (6 bases). As DNA, the CDR3 is TGTGCCAGCAGCCGAGGGAATGAGGGGGGGGAAGCTTTCTTT. This sequence encodes CASSRGNEGGEAFF.